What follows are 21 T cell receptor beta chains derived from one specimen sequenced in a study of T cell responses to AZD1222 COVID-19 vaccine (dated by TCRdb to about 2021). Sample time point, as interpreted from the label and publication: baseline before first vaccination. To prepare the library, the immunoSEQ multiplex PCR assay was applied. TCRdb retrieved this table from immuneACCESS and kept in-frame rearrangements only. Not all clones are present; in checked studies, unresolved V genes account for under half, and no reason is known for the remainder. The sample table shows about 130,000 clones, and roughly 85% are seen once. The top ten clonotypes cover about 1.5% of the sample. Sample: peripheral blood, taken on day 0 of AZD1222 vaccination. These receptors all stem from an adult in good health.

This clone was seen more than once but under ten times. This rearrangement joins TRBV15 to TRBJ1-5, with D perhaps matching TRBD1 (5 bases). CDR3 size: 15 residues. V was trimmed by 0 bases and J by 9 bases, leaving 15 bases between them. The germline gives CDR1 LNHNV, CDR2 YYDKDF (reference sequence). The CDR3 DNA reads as TGTGCCACCAGCAGAGATCTCCAGGGCGGAAGGCCCCAGCATTTT. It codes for CATSRDLQGGRPQHF.

The CDR3 spells CASSLDTGGILDGYTF. CDR3 nucleotides: TGTGCCAGCTCATTAGATACAGGGGGGATTTTGGATGGCTACACCTTC. The chain combines TRBV18 with TRBJ1-2; 8 bases align to TRBD1. Germline lookup yields CDR1 KGHSH and CDR2 LQKENI. The CDR3 length is 16 residues. With 5 bases clipped from V and 6 bases from J, the junction kept 14 bases outside the gene matches.

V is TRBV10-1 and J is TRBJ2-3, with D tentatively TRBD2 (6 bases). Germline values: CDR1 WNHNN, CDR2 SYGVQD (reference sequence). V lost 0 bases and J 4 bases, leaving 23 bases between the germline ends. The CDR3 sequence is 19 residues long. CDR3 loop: CASSESIPALAGPADTQYF. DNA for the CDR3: TGCGCCAGCAGTGAGTCGATACCGGCCCTTGCGGGGCCAGCAGATACGCAGTATTTT.

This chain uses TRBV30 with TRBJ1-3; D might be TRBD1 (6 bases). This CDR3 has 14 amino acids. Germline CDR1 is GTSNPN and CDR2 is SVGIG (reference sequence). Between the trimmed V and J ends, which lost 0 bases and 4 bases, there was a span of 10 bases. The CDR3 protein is CAWSVRGGGNTIYF. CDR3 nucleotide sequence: TGTGCCTGGAGTGTACGAGGGGGGGGAAACACCATATATTTT.

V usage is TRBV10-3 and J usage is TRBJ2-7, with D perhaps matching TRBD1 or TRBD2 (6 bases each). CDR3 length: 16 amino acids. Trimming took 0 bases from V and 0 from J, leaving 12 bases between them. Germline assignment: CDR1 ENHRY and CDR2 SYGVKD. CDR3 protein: CAISESGGGRSYEQYF. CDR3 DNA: TGTGCCATCAGTGAGTCAGGGGGAGGTCGCTCCTACGAGCAGTACTTC.

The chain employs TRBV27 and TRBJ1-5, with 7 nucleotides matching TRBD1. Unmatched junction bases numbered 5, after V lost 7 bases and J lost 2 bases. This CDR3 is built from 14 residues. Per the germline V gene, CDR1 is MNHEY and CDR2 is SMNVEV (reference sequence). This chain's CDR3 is CASNSGGGNQPQHF. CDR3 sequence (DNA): TGTGCCAGCAACTCAGGGGGGGGCAATCAGCCCCAGCATTTT.

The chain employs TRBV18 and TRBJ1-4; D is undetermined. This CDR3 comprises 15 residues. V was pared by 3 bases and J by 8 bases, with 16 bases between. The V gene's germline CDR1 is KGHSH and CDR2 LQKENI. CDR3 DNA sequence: TGTGCCAGCTCACCGTCGGCCATGTCTAGGGAAAAACTGTTTTTT. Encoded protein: CASSPSAMSREKLFF.

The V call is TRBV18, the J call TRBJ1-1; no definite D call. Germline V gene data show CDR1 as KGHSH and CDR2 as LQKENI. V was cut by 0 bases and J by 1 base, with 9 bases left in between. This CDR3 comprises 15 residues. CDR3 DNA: TGTGCCAGCTCACCACCAAAACAGCCGAACACTGAAGCTTTCTTT. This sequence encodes CASSPPKQPNTEAFF.

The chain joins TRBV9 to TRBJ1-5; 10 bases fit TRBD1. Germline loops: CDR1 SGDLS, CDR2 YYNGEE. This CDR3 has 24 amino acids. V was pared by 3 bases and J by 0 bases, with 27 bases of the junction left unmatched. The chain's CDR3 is CASSAVTSVEALRQGAYSNQPQHF. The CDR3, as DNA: TGTGCCAGCAGCGCCGTTACGTCAGTAGAGGCGTTGAGACAGGGGGCTTATAGCAATCAGCCCCAGCATTTT.

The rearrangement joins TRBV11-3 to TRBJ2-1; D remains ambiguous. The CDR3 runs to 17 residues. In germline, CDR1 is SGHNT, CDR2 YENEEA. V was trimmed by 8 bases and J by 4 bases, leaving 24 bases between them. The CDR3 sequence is CASGTLGSGPIYNEQFF. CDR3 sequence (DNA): TGTGCCAGCGGCACCCTGGGGTCAGGCCCAATATACAATGAGCAGTTCTTC.

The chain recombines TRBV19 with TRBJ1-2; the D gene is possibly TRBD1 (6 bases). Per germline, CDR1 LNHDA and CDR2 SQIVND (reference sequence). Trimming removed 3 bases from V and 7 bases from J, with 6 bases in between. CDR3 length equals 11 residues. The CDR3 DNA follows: TGTGCCAGTAGTATCAGGGGTGGCTACACCTTC. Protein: CASSIRGGYTF.

CDR3 coding DNA: TGCGCCAGCAGCCAACCCGCACATGGTGGGAGAGTGTACAATGAGCAGTTCTTC. Protein sequence: CASSQPAHGGRVYNEQFF. V usage is TRBV4-3 and J usage is TRBJ2-1; D is possibly TRBD2 (5 bases). V was trimmed by 2 bases and J by 4 bases, leaving 21 bases between them. The germline gives CDR1 LGHNA, CDR2 YSLEER. The CDR3 runs 18 residues.

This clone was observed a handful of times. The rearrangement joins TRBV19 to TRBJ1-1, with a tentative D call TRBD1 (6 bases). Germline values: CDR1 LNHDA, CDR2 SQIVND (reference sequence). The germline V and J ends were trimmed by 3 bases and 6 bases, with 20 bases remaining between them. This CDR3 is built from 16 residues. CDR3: CASSILPGRGIPEAFF. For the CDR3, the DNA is TGTGCCAGTAGTATTTTACCGGGCAGGGGTATCCCTGAAGCTTTCTTT.

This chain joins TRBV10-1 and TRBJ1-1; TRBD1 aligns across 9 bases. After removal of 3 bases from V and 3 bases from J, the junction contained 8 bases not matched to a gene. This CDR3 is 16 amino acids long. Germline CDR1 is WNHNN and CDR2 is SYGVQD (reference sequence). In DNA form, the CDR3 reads TGCGCCAGCAGTGAACAGACAGGGGGATCGGACACTGAAGCTTTCTTT. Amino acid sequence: CASSEQTGGSDTEAFF.

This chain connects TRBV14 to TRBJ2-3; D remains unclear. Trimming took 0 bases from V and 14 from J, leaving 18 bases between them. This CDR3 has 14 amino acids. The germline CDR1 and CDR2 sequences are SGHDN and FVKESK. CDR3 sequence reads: CASSQDIVSRVPYF. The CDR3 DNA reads TGTGCCAGCAGCCAAGATATTGTGAGTCGGGTACCGTATTTT.

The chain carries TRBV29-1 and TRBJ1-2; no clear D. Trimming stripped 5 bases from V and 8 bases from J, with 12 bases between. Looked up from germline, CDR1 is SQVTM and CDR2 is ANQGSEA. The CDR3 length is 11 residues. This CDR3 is CSVWGSGGYTF. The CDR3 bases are TGCAGCGTTTGGGGAAGCGGCGGCTACACCTTC.

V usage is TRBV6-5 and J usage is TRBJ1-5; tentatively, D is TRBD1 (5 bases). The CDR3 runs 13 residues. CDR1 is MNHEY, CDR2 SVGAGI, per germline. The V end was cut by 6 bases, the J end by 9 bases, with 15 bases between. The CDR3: CASSDGQPGPQHF. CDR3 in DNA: TGTGCCAGCAGCGACGGACAACCCGGGCCCCAGCATTTT.

The CDR3 protein is CASSLSDRLNSPLHF. The CDR3 coding sequence is TGTGCCAGCTCACTATCGGACCGCCTAAATTCACCCCTCCACTTT. The chain links TRBV18 to TRBJ1-6; D is unclear. The germline V and J ends were trimmed by 4 bases and 7 bases, with 14 bases remaining between them. CDR3 size: 15 residues. Germline V gene data show CDR1 as KGHSH and CDR2 as LQKENI.

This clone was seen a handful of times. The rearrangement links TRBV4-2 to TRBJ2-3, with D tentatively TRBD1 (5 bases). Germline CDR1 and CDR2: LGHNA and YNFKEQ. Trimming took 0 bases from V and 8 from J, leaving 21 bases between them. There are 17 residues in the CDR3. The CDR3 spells CASSQDLVVARGGTQYF. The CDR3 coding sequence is TGTGCCAGCAGCCAAGATCTGGTTGTTGCTAGGGGCGGTACGCAGTATTTT.

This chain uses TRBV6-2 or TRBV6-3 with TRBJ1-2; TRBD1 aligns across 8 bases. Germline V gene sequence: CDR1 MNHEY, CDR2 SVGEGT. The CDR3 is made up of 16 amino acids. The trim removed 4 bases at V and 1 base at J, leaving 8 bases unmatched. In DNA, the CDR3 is TGTGCCAGCAGTTCGGTCTCAACAGGGGGTAACTATGGCTACACCTTC. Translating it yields CASSSVSTGGNYGYTF.

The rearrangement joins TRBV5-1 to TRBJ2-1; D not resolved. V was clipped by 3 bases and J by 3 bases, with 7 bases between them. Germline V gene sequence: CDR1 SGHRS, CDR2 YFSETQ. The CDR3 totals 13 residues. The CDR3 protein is CASSSSSYNEQFF. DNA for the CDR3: TGCGCCAGCAGCTCCAGCAGCTACAATGAGCAGTTCTTC.